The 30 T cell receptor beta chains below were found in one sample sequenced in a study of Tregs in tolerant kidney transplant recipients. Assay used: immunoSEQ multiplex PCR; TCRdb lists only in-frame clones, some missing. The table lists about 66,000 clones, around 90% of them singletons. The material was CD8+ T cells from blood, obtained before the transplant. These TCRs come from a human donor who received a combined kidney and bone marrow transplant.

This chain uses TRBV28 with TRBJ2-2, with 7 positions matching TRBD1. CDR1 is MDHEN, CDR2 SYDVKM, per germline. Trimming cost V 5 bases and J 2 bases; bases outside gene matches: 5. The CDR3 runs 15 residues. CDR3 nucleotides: TGTGCCAGCAGTCTAGGGACAGCAAACACCGGGGAGCTGTTTTTT. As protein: CASSLGTANTGELFF.

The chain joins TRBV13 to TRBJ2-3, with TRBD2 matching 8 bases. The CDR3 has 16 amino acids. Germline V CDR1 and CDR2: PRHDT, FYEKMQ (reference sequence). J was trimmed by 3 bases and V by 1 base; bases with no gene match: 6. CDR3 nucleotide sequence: TGTGCCAGCAGCTTAGCAGCGGGAGACGGTACAGATACGCAGTATTTT. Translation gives CASSLAAGDGTDTQYF.

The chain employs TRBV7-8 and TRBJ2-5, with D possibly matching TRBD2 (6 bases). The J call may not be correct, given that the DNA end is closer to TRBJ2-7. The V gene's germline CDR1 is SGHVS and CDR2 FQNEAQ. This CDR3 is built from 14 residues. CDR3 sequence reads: CASSGGGFGDEQYF. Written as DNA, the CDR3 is TGTGCCAGCAGTGGTGGGGGGTTTGGTGACGAGCAGTACTTC.

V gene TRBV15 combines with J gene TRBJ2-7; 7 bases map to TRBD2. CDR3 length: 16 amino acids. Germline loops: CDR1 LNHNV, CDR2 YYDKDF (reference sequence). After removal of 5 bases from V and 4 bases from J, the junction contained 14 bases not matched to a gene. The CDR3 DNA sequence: TGTGCCACCAGCCCCCCGGCGGGGGACTACCTATACGAGCAGTACTTC. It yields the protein CATSPPAGDYLYEQYF.

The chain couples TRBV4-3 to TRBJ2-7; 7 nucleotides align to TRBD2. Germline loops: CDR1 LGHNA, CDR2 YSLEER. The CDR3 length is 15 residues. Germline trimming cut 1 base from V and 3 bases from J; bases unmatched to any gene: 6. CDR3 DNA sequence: TGCGCCAGCAGCCAAGCTCTAAGCGGGAACTACGAGCAGTACTTC. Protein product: CASSQALSGNYEQYF.

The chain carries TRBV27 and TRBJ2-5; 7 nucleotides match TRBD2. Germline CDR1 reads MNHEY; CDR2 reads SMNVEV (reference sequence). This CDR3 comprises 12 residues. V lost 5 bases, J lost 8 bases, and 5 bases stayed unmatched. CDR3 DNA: TGTGCCAGCAGTAGGACTAGGGAAACCCAGTACTTC. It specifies CASSRTRETQYF.

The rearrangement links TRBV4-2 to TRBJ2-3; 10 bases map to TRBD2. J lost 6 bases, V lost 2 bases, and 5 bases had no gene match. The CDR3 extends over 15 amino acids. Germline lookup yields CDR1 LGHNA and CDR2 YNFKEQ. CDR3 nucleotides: TGTGCCAGCAGCCAACTAGCGGGGGTGGGGGATACGCAGTATTTT. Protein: CASSQLAGVGDTQYF.

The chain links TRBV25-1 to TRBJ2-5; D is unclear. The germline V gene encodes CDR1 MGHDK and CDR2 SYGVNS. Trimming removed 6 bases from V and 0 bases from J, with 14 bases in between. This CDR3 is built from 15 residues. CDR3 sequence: CASSDTQAYQETQYF. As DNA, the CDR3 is TGTGCCAGCAGCGATACGCAGGCGTACCAAGAGACCCAGTACTTC.

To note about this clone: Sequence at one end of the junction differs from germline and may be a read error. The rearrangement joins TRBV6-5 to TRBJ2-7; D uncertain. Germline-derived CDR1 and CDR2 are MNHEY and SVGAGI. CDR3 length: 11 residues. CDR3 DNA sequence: TGTGCCAGCAGCTACTTGAGGGAGCAGTACTTC. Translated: CASSYLREQYF.

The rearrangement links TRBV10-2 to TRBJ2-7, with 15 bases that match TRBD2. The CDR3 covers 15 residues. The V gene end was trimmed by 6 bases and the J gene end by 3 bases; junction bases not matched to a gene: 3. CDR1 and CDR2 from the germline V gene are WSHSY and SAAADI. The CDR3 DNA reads TGCGCCAGCAGAGGGACTAGCGGGGGGAACTACGAGCAGTACTTC. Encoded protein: CASRGTSGGNYEQYF.

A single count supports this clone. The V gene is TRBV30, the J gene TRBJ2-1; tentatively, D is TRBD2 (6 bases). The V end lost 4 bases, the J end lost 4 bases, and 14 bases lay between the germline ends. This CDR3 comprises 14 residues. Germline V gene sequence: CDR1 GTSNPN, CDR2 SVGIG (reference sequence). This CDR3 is CAWIDGGLYNEQFF. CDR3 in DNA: TGTGCCTGGATCGACGGGGGACTTTACAATGAGCAGTTCTTC.

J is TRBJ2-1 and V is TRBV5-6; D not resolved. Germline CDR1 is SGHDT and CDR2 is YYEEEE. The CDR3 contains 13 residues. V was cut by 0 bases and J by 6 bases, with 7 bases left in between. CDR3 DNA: TGTGCCAGCAGCTTGGGGAACAGCAATGAGCAGTTCTTC. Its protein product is CASSLGNSNEQFF.

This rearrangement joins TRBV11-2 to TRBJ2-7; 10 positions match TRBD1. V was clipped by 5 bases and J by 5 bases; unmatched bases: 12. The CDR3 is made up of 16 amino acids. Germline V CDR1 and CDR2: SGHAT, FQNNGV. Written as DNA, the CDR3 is TGTGCCAGCAGCCCCCCTCGGGGACAGGGGACCAACGAGCAGTACTTC. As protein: CASSPPRGQGTNEQYF.

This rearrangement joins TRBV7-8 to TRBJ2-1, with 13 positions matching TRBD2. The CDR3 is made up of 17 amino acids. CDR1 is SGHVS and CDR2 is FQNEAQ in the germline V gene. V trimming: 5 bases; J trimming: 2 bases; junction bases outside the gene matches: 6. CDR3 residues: CASSQGLAGAPYNEQFF. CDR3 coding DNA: TGTGCCAGCAGCCAAGGACTAGCGGGAGCCCCCTACAATGAGCAGTTCTTC.

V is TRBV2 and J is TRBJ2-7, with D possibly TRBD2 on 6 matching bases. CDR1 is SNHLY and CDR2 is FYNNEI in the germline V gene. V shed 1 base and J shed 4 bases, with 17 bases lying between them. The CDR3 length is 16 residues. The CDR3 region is CASSEGPSRRGYEQYF. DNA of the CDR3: TGTGCCAGCAGTGAAGGCCCATCCCGGAGGGGATACGAGCAGTACTTC.

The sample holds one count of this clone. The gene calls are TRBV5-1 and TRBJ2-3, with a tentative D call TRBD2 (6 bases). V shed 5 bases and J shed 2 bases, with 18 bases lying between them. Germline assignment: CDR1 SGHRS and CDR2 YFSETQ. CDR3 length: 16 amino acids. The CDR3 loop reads CASSSTERGYTDTQYF. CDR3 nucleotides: TGCGCCAGCAGTTCAACGGAACGGGGGTACACAGATACGCAGTATTTT.

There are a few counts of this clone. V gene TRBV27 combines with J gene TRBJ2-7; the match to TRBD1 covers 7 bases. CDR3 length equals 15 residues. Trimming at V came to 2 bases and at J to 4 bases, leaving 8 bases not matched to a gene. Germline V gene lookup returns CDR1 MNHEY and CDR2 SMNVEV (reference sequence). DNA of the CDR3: TGTGCCAGCAGTTTAAGGGGGCCGGGCCCGTACGAGCAGTACTTC. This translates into CASSLRGPGPYEQYF.

The CDR3 is CASRPTSGGYTGELFF. CDR3 nucleotides: TGTGCCAGCAGACCTACTAGCGGGGGGTACACCGGGGAGCTGTTTTTT. This chain connects TRBV5-4 to TRBJ2-2; 12 nucleotides match TRBD2. V trimming: 5 bases; J trimming: 3 bases; junction bases outside the gene matches: 5. Germline V CDR1 and CDR2: SGHNT, YYREEE (reference sequence). This CDR3 comprises 16 residues.

The chain's CDR3 is CASSRTSGQGRKPQHF. The DNA for the CDR3 is TGTGCCAGCAGCCGAACCTCAGGACAGGGTCGGAAGCCCCAGCATTTT. V gene TRBV6-6 combines with J gene TRBJ1-5; 8 bases agree with TRBD1. With 6 bases clipped from V and 8 bases from J, the junction kept 15 bases outside the gene matches. The CDR3 has 16 residues. CDR1 and CDR2 from the germline V gene are MNHNY and SVGAGI (reference sequence).

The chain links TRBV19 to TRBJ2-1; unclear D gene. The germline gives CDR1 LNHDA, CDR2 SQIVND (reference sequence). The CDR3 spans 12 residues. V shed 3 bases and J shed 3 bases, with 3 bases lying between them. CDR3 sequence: CASSMSYNEQFF. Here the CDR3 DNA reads TGTGCCAGTAGTATGAGCTACAATGAGCAGTTCTTC.

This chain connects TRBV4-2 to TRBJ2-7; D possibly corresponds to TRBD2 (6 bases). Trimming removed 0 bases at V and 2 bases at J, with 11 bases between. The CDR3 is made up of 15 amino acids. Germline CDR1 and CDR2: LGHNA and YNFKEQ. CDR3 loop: CASSQDPAGTYEQYF. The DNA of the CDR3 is TGTGCCAGCAGCCAAGATCCAGCGGGTACCTACGAGCAGTACTTC.

The CDR3, as DNA: TGTGCCAGCAGCGAGGACAGGGTGAGCGAGCAGTACTTC. Translated, it gives CASSEDRVSEQYF. The V and J genes are TRBV9 and TRBJ2-7; 8 nucleotides align to TRBD1. This CDR3 is built from 13 residues. Looked up from germline, CDR1 is SGDLS and CDR2 is YYNGEE. V lost 3 bases, J lost 6 bases, and 5 bases stayed unmatched.

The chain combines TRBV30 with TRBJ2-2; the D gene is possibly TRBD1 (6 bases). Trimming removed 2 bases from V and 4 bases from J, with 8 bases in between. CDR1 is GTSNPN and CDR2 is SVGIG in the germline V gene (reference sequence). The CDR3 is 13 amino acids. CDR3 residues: CAWSQGGTGELFF. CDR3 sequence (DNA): TGTGCCTGGAGTCAAGGGGGCACCGGGGAGCTGTTTTTT.

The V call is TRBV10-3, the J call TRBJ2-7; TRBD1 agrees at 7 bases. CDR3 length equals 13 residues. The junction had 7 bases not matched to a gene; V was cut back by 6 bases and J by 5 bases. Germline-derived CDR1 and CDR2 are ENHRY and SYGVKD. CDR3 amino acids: CAIRAGDRDEQYF. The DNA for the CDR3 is TGTGCCATCAGAGCCGGGGACAGAGACGAGCAGTACTTC.

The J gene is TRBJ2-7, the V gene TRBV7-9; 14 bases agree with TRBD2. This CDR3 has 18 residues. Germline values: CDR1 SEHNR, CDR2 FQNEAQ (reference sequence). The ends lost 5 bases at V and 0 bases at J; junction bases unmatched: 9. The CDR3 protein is CASSPGLAGAGSSYEQYF. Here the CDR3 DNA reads TGTGCCAGCAGCCCGGGACTAGCGGGAGCCGGAAGCTCCTACGAGCAGTACTTC.

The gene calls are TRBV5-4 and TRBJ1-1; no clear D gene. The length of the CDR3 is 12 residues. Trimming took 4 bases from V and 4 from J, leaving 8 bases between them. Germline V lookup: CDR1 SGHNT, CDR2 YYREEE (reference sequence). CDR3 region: CASSEGGTEAFF. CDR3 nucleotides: TGTGCCAGCAGCGAGGGAGGCACTGAAGCTTTCTTT.

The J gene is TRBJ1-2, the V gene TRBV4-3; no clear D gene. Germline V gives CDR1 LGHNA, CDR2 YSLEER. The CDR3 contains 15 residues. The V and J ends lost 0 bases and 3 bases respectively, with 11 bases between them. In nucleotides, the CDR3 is TGCGCCAGCAGCCAAGATCGAGCAGACTACTATGGCTACACCTTC. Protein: CASSQDRADYYGYTF.

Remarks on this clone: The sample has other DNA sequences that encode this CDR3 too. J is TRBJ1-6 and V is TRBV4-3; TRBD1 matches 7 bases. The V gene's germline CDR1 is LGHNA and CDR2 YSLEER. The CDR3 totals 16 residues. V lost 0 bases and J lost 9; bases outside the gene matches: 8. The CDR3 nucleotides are TGCGCCAGCAGCCAAGATAGGAACAGGGGCTCTTCACCCCTCCACTTT. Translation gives CASSQDRNRGSSPLHF.

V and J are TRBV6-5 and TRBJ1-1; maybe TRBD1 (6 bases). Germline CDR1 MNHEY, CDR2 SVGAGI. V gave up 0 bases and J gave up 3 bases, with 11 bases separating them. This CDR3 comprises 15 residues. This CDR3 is CASSYSEGGYTEAFF. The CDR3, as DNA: TGTGCCAGCAGTTACTCCGAAGGGGGTTACACTGAAGCTTTCTTT.

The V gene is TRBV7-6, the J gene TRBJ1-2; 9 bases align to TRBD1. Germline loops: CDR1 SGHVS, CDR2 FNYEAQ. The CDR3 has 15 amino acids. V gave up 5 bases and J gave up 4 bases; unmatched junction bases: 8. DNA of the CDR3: TGTGCCAGCAGCCCCCGGACAGGGGAAGTCTATGGCTACACCTTC. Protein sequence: CASSPRTGEVYGYTF. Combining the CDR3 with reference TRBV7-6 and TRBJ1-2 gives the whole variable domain GAGVSQSPRYKVTKRGQDVALRCDPISGHVSLYWYRQALGQGPEFLTYFNYEAQQDKSGLPNDRFSAERPEGSISTLTIQRTEQRDSAMYRCASSPRTGEVYGYTFGSGTRLTVV.